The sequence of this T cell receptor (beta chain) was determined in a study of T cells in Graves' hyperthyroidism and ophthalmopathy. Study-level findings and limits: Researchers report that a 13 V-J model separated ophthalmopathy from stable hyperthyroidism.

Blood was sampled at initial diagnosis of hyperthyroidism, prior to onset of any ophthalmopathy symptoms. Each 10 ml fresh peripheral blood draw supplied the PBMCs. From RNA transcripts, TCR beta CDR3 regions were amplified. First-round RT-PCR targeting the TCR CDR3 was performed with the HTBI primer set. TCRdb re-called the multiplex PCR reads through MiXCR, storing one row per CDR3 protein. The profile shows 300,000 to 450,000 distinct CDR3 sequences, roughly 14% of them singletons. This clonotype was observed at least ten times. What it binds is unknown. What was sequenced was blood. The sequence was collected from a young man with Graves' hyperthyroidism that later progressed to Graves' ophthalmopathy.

The CDR3 is CAWSVPGTGFWEQYF. CDR3 bases: TGTGCCTGGAGTGTCCCCGGGACAGGGTTTTGGGAGCAGTACTTC. The chain links TRBV30 to TRBJ2-7; 9 bases fit TRBD1. The CDR3 sequence is 15 residues long. Per the germline V gene, CDR1 is GTSNPN and CDR2 is SVGIG (reference sequence). V lost 0 bases, J lost 7 bases, and 10 bases stayed unmatched.